Sequencing of this T cell receptor (beta chain) was carried out in a study of blood T cell repertoires in COVID-19. Across the whole study: Material from acute and convalescent COVID-19 was sourced from the United States, Italy and Spain. Nucleic acid was either cDNA or gDNA, and it came from T cells, B-cell-depleted T cells, or PBMCs.

Original handling: Amplification of reference gene primers provided the estimated nucleated cell counts. Method: immunoSEQ multiplex PCR; TCRdb's copy keeps in-frame clones and lacks some. D and trimming were read from the DNA, whereas the V and J calls and clone size are those reported in that table. The repertoire holds around 230,000 clones, with roughly four fifths as singletons. The germline CDR1 and CDR2 sequences are MNHEY and SVGAGI. V lost 9 bases to trimming and J lost 4 bases; unmatched junction nucleotides: 10. The CDR3 is made up of 14 amino acids. The chain links TRBV6-5 to TRBJ1-2; TRBD1 aligns across 8 bases. The TCR was taken from a woman in her sixties with active or convalescent COVID-19. Specimen: peripheral blood. The CDR3 protein is CASNRGGSFYGYTF. CDR3 nucleotide sequence: TGTGCCAGTAACAGGGGGGGGTCGTTCTATGGCTACACCTTC.